One sample yielded the 7 T cell receptor beta chains listed below, sequenced in a study of beta chain features in type 1 diabetes. cDNA synthesis used the whole RNA isolate, giving expressed TCRB sequences. Assay used: immunoSEQ multiplex PCR; TCRdb lists only in-frame clones, some missing. The sample contains about 210,000 clones, roughly a tenth of which appear only once. Sequenced material: central memory CD4+ T cells from blood. These receptor sequences come from a man aged 18 to 30 in good health.

Many counts were recorded for this clone. The chain joins TRBV5-1 to TRBJ2-3, with 12 bases identical to TRBD2. Unmatched junction bases numbered 6, after V lost 5 bases and J lost 2 bases. Germline V lookup: CDR1 SGHRS, CDR2 YFSETQ. The CDR3 runs to 16 residues. CDR3 sequence: CASRTGLAGPTDTQYF. The CDR3 bases are TGCGCCAGCAGGACCGGACTAGCGGGGCCCACAGATACGCAGTATTTT.

This clone was seen a handful of times. The rearrangement links TRBV27 to TRBJ2-7, with 11 bases that match TRBD2. The CDR3 spans 16 residues. Trimming at V came to 7 bases and at J to 6 bases, leaving 14 bases not matched to a gene. Germline lookup yields CDR1 MNHEY and CDR2 SMNVEV (reference sequence). The CDR3 bases are TGTGCCAGCACCCGCACCGTACTAGCGGGAGACGGCGAGCAGTACTTC. This gives the protein CASTRTVLAGDGEQYF.

The gene calls are TRBV25-1 and TRBJ2-7; D remains ambiguous. Looked up from germline, CDR1 is MGHDK and CDR2 is SYGVNS. The CDR3 is 13 amino acids. V lost 4 bases to trimming and J lost 1 base, with 8 bases between them. In nucleotides, the CDR3 is TGTGCCAGCAGTGGGCGTCCATCCTACGAGCAGTACTTC. Its translation: CASSGRPSYEQYF.

This chain connects TRBV2 to TRBJ1-1, with 7 bases matching TRBD1. Germline assignment: CDR1 SNHLY and CDR2 FYNNEI. V shed 6 bases, J shed 6 bases, and the junction held 4 bases outside the gene matches. This CDR3 spans 12 amino acids. The CDR3 region has the DNA TGTGCCAGCAGCCGCGGACAGGCTGAAGCTTTCTTT. Translation gives CASSRGQAEAFF.

This rearrangement joins TRBV18 to TRBJ1-2; D possibly corresponds to TRBD1 (6 bases). This CDR3 spans 13 amino acids. Germline CDR1 reads KGHSH; CDR2 reads LQKENI. Trimming shortened V by 3 bases and J by 5 bases, and 10 bases separated the two germline ends. The CDR3 coding sequence is TGTGCCAGCTCACCGGACAGCTTGTATGGCTACACCTTC. It is translated as CASSPDSLYGYTF.

This chain connects TRBV5-4 to TRBJ1-1, with D hard to call. Germline V gene sequence: CDR1 SGHNT, CDR2 YYREEE (reference sequence). Between the trimmed V and J ends, which lost 3 bases and 8 bases, there was a span of 8 bases. The CDR3 contains 11 residues. The CDR3 region is CASSSNGEAFF. In nucleotides, the CDR3 is TGTGCCAGCAGCTCAAACGGGGAAGCTTTCTTT.

The chain combines TRBV7-2 with TRBJ2-1; TRBD2 aligns across 7 bases. Germline CDR1 and CDR2: SGHTA and FQGNSA. The CDR3 is 12 residues long. Trimming took 3 bases from V and 13 from J; bases not matched to a gene: 6. This CDR3 reads CASSFAGGSQFF. The DNA for the CDR3 is TGTGCCAGCAGCTTTGCGGGCGGGAGTCAGTTCTTC.